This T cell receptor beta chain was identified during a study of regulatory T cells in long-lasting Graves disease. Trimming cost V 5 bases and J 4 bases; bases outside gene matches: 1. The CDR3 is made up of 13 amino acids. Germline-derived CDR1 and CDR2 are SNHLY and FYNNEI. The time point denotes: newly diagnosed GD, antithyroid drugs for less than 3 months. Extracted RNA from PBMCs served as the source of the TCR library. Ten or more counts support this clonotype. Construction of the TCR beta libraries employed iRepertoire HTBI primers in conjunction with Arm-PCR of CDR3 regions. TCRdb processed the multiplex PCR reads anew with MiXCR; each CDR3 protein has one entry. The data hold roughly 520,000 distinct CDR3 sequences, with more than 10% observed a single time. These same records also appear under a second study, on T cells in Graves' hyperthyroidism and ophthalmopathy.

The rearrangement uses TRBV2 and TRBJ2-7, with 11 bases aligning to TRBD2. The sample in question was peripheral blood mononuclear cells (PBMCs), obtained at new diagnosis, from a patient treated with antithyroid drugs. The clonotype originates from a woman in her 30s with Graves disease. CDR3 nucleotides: TGTGCCAGCAGTACTAGCGGGAGTTACGAGCAGTACTTC. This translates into CASSTSGSYEQYF.